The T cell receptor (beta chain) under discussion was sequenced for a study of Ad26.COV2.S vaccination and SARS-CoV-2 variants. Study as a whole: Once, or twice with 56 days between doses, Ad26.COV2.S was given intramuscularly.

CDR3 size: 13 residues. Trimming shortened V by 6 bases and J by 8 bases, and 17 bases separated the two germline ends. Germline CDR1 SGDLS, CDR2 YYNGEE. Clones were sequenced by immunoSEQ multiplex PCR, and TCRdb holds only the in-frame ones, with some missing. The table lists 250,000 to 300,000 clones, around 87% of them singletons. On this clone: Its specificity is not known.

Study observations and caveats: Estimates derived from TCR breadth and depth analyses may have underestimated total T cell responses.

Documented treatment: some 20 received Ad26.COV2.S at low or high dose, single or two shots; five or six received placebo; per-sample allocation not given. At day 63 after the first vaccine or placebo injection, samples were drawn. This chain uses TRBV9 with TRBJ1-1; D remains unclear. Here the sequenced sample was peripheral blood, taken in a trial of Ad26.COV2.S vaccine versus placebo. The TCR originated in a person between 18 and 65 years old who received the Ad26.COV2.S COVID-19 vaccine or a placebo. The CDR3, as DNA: TGTGCCAGCACGACCGGAGAGACGGCCGAAGCTTTCTTT. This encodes CASTTGETAEAFF.